The next 25 T cell receptor beta chains were all read from a single sample in a study of cytomegalovirus exposure and HLA in healthy donors. PCR involved 60 Vbeta and 13 Jbeta primers. The repertoire was sequenced with immunoSEQ multiplex PCR; TCRdb's copy has only in-frame clones and lacks some. The sample records 95,000 to 150,000 clones, 80% being singletons. Sequenced input: PBMCs. These TCRs come from a man aged 30 to 39 in good health and CMV-seronegative.

The rearrangement links TRBV19 to TRBJ1-3, with D unresolved. Germline-derived CDR1 and CDR2 are LNHDA and SQIVND (reference sequence). V lost 5 bases and J lost 0, with 14 bases in between. CDR3 length: 16 amino acids. The CDR3 coding sequence is TGTGCCAGTAGTTCTTCAGACAATAACTCTGGAAACACCATATATTTT. Its protein product is CASSSSDNNSGNTIYF.

V and J are TRBV6-5 and TRBJ2-7; D perhaps matches TRBD2 (5 bases). Between the trimmed V and J ends, which lost 2 bases and 6 bases, there was a span of 5 bases. The germline V gene encodes CDR1 MNHEY and CDR2 SVGAGI. The length of the CDR3 is 11 residues. The CDR3 is CASSYGGEQYF. CDR3 nucleotide sequence: TGTGCCAGCAGTTACGGAGGCGAGCAGTACTTC.

As DNA, the CDR3 is TGCGCCAGCACTACAGGGTTCACTGAAGCTTTCTTT. Translation: CASTTGFTEAFF. V gene TRBV10-2 combines with J gene TRBJ1-1; possible D gene TRBD1, 6 bases. This CDR3 is built from 12 residues. Germline loops: CDR1 WSHSY, CDR2 SAAADI. V was clipped by 7 bases and J by 4 bases, with 10 bases between them.

This clone was seen just once. The chain recombines TRBV2 with TRBJ2-2; unclear D gene. The CDR3 totals 14 residues. In germline, CDR1 is SNHLY, CDR2 FYNNEI. V lost 4 bases, J lost 4 bases, and 10 bases lay in between. The CDR3 region is CASSVQVSTGELFF. Here the CDR3 DNA reads TGTGCCAGCAGTGTTCAAGTCAGCACCGGGGAGCTGTTTTTT.

This clone has only one observation. This sequence joins TRBV6-6 and TRBJ2-7; 14 bases are a match to TRBD2. J lost 10 bases, V lost 5 bases, and 4 bases had no gene match. Germline V gene data show CDR1 as MNHNY and CDR2 as SVGAGI (reference sequence). The CDR3 loop spans 13 amino acids. This CDR3 reads CASSPTSGGAQYF. CDR3 in DNA: TGTGCCAGCAGTCCGACTAGCGGGGGGGCACAGTACTTC.

This clone was seen more than once but under ten times. This chain connects TRBV2 to TRBJ2-7; 8 bases fit TRBD1. CDR3 size: 13 residues. Per the germline V gene, CDR1 is SNHLY and CDR2 is FYNNEI. Germline trimming cut 6 bases from V and 2 bases from J; bases unmatched to any gene: 3. The chain's CDR3 is CASRTTGAYEQYF. CDR3 DNA: TGTGCCAGCAGAACGACAGGGGCCTACGAGCAGTACTTC. Variable domain in full (rest from reference TRBV2 and TRBJ2-7): EPEVTQTPSHQVTQMGQEVILRCVPISNHLYFYWYRQILGQKVEFLVSFYNNEISEKSEIFDDQFSVERPDGSNFTLKIRSTKLEDSAMYFCASRTTGAYEQYFGPGTRLTVT.

The chain joins TRBV28 to TRBJ2-7, with TRBD1 as a possible D gene (6 bases). Germline V gene data show CDR1 as MDHEN and CDR2 as SYDVKM. The CDR3 extends over 15 amino acids. V was clipped by 4 bases and J by 2 bases, with 15 bases between them. DNA of the CDR3: TGTGCCAGCAGTTCCCCCTCAAGACAGGCCTACGAGCAGTACTTC. It yields the protein CASSSPSRQAYEQYF.

The chain employs TRBV6-6 and TRBJ2-2; TRBD1 aligns across 7 bases. Trimming cost V 10 bases and J 1 base; bases outside gene matches: 6. The CDR3 length is 14 residues. CDR1 is MNHNY and CDR2 is SVGAGI in the germline V gene (reference sequence). The CDR3 DNA reads as TGTGCCACCACGAGACAGGGGAACACCGGGGAGCTGTTTTTT. Amino acid sequence: CATTRQGNTGELFF.

The table lists this clone with a few counts. This chain links TRBV6-1 with TRBJ2-3; possible D gene TRBD2, 5 bases. CDR1 is MNHNS and CDR2 is SASEGT in the germline V gene. This CDR3 spans 14 amino acids. Trimming pared 6 bases from V and 5 bases from J, leaving 15 bases between. The CDR3, as DNA: TGTGCCAGCAGCCATGAGTCGGGGAAAGATACGCAGTATTTT. This translates into CASSHESGKDTQYF.

V is TRBV5-6 and J is TRBJ2-7; D call uncertain. Germline V gene lookup returns CDR1 SGHDT and CDR2 YYEEEE. The CDR3 extends over 13 amino acids. V gave up 0 bases and J gave up 4 bases, with 8 bases separating them. CDR3 amino acids: CASSLGPHYEQYF. Written as DNA, the CDR3 is TGTGCCAGCAGCTTGGGTCCCCATTACGAGCAGTACTTC. Based on the CDR3 plus reference TRBV5-6 and TRBJ2-7, the full variable domain is DAGVTQSPTHLIKTRGQQVTLRCSPKSGHDTVSWYQQALGQGPQFIFQYYEEEERQRGNFPDRFSGHQFPNYSSELNVNALLLGDSALYLCASSLGPHYEQYFGPGTRLTVT.

This clone was detected a few times. J is TRBJ2-5 and V is TRBV9; D might be TRBD1 (6 bases). Trimming stripped 4 bases from V and 1 base from J, with 8 bases between. The CDR3 covers 13 residues. Germline V lookup: CDR1 SGDLS, CDR2 YYNGEE. The CDR3 loop is CASSTGIQETQYF. DNA of the CDR3: TGTGCCAGCAGCACAGGGATCCAAGAGACCCAGTACTTC. The entire variable domain, with the rest obtained from reference TRBV9 and TRBJ2-5, is as follows: DSGVTQTPKHLITATGQRVTLRCSPRSGDLSVYWYQQSLDQGLQFLIQYYNGEERAKGNILERFSAQQFPDLHSELNLSSLELGDSALYFCASSTGIQETQYFGPGTRLLVL.

CDR3 in DNA: TGTGCCAGCAGTTTTGTGACAGGCTCCTACAATGAGCAGTTCTTC. Its protein product is CASSFVTGSYNEQFF. The chain is built from TRBV27 and TRBJ2-1, with a tentative D call TRBD1 (6 bases). Germline V gives CDR1 MNHEY, CDR2 SMNVEV (reference sequence). Trimming removed 3 bases at V and 0 bases at J, with 9 bases between. The CDR3 has 15 residues.

The chain couples TRBV19 to TRBJ1-5, with 8 bases aligning to TRBD1. The V gene's germline CDR1 is LNHDA and CDR2 SQIVND (reference sequence). This CDR3 region has 17 residues. The ends lost 6 bases at V and 10 bases at J; junction bases unmatched: 20. Here the CDR3 reads CASSRRRGQGALAPQHF. CDR3 bases: TGTGCCAGTAGCAGAAGGCGGGGGCAGGGGGCTTTAGCTCCCCAGCATTTT.

The rearrangement uses TRBV29-1 and TRBJ2-1; maybe TRBD1 (5 bases). V was cut by 2 bases and J by 7 bases, with 12 bases left in between. The CDR3 consists of 13 residues. CDR1 is SQVTM and CDR2 is ANQGSEA in the germline V gene. CDR3: CSVELTGKNEQFF. In DNA form, the CDR3 reads TGCAGCGTTGAATTAACAGGTAAAAATGAGCAGTTCTTC.

The chain joins TRBV5-4 to TRBJ2-7, with TRBD2 as a possible D gene (5 bases). V lost 7 bases and J 4 bases, leaving 12 bases between the germline ends. This CDR3 is 12 amino acids long. Germline loops: CDR1 SGHNT, CDR2 YYREEE (reference sequence). The DNA of the CDR3 is TGTGCCAGCGGCGGGCGTTCTTACGAGCAGTACTTC. Protein product: CASGGRSYEQYF. The entire variable domain, with the rest obtained from reference TRBV5-4 and TRBJ2-7, is as follows: ETGVTQSPTHLIKTRGQQVTLRCSSQSGHNTVSWYQQALGQGPQFIFQYYREEENGRGNFPPRFSGLQFPNYSSELNVNALELDDSALYLCASGGRSYEQYFGPGTRLTVT.

In this sample, this clone turned up once. J is TRBJ2-1 and V is TRBV4-1, with 7 bases that match TRBD2. The germline V gene has CDR1 MGHRA and CDR2 YSYEKL. V was pared by 2 bases and J by 2 bases, with 3 bases of the junction left unmatched. The CDR3 has 15 amino acids. The CDR3 protein is CASSQTAGTYNEQFF. The DNA of the CDR3 is TGCGCCAGCAGCCAAACAGCGGGGACCTACAATGAGCAGTTCTTC.

The chain has TRBV15 and TRBJ1-2, with D unresolved. The CDR3 length is 15 residues. Germline loops: CDR1 LNHNV, CDR2 YYDKDF (reference sequence). V was cut by 0 bases and J by 2 bases, with 10 bases left in between. CDR3 in amino acids: CATSRDRTDNYGYTF. The CDR3 DNA is TGTGCCACCAGCAGAGATCGAACAGACAACTATGGCTACACCTTC.

The chain is built from TRBV4-2 and TRBJ2-7, with 7 bases that match TRBD1. The V segment lost 4 bases and the J segment 2 bases; nucleotides outside the gene matches: 8. This CDR3 spans 15 amino acids. The germline V gene has CDR1 LGHNA and CDR2 YNFKEQ. The CDR3 coding sequence is TGTGCCAGCAGCCCAGCCGGGACAGTTACCTACGAGCAGTACTTC. Translated, it gives CASSPAGTVTYEQYF.

There are a few counts of this clone. The chain employs TRBV21-1 and TRBJ2-1; TRBD1 is the table's D call and was not checked against the DNA. TRBV21-1 is a recognized pseudogene. This CDR3 region has 17 residues. The CDR3 is CASSMRGDRGGWNEQFF. CDR3 nucleotide sequence: TGTGCCAGCAGCATGCGGGGGGACAGGGGAGGGTGGAATGAGCAGTTCTTC.

Concerning this clone itself: Different DNA sequences within this sample yield the same CDR3. The rearrangement links TRBV5-4 to TRBJ1-1; the D is unclear. With 4 bases removed from V and 2 bases from J, the gap between germline ends came to 3 bases. CDR1 SGHNT and CDR2 YYREEE come from the germline V gene (reference sequence). The CDR3 is 11 amino acids. CDR3 sequence (DNA): TGTGCCAGCAGCCTTAACACTGAAGCTTTCTTT. Protein product: CASSLNTEAFF. Full variable domain (missing parts from reference TRBV5-4 and TRBJ1-1): ETGVTQSPTHLIKTRGQQVTLRCSSQSGHNTVSWYQQALGQGPQFIFQYYREEENGRGNFPPRFSGLQFPNYSSELNVNALELDDSALYLCASSLNTEAFFGQGTRLTVV.

The rearrangement links TRBV10-3 to TRBJ1-1; 10 positions agree with TRBD1. The CDR3 runs 13 residues. Germline V CDR1 and CDR2: ENHRY, SYGVKD. Germline trimming cut 10 bases from V and 8 bases from J; bases unmatched to any gene: 10. The CDR3 sequence is CATRQGADGEAFF. CDR3 nucleotide sequence: TGTGCCACCAGACAGGGGGCAGACGGGGAAGCTTTCTTT.

The chain links TRBV11-2 to TRBJ1-1, with TRBD1 as a possible D gene (6 bases). Trimming shortened V by 0 bases and J by 0 bases, and 17 bases separated the two germline ends. The germline V gene has CDR1 SGHAT and CDR2 FQNNGV. CDR3 length equals 18 residues. Here the CDR3 DNA reads TGTGCCAGCAGCTTAGAGAGGGGGGGAATGGGTATGAACACTGAAGCTTTCTTT. Translated, it gives CASSLERGGMGMNTEAFF. Filled out from reference TRBV11-2 and TRBJ1-1, the complete variable domain reads EAGVAQSPRYKIIEKRQSVAFWCNPISGHATLYWYQQILGQGPKLLIQFQNNGVVDDSQLPKDRFSAERLKGVDSTLKIQPAKLEDSAVYLCASSLERGGMGMNTEAFFGQGTRLTVV.

This clone was counted between two and nine times. The rearrangement joins TRBV27 to TRBJ2-2; D is perhaps TRBD2 (6 bases). Trimming cost V 3 bases and J 7 bases, with 15 bases left between them. The germline gives CDR1 MNHEY, CDR2 SMNVEV (reference sequence). The CDR3 consists of 15 residues. The CDR3 DNA is TGTGCCAGCAGTTTTGGGGGGAACGGGGTCGGGGAGCTGTTTTTT. This gives the protein CASSFGGNGVGELFF.

The V and J genes are TRBV7-9 and TRBJ2-6; D may be TRBD1 (5 bases). Germline CDR1 is SEHNR and CDR2 is FQNEAQ (reference sequence). CDR3 length: 17 residues. The V and J ends lost 3 bases and 2 bases respectively, with 14 bases between them. In DNA form, the CDR3 reads TGTGCCAGCAGCTTCTACTCGGGCAGGGCTGGGGCCAACGTCCTGACTTTC. It encodes CASSFYSGRAGANVLTF.

A few counts support this clone. V is TRBV5-8 and J is TRBJ2-2, with a weak D call TRBD1 (5 bases). CDR1 is SGHTS and CDR2 is YDEGEE in the germline V gene. The CDR3 is 17 amino acids. Trimming removed 0 bases from V and 6 bases from J, with 18 bases in between. CDR3 region: CASSLEAQPKGAGELFF. The CDR3 nucleotides are TGTGCCAGCAGCTTGGAAGCTCAGCCTAAAGGGGCCGGGGAGCTGTTTTTT.